Below, 29 T cell receptor beta chains from the same sample are listed, as sequenced in a study of control samples from healthy donors and cancer patients. Repertoires were generated with immunoSEQ multiplex PCR, while TCRdb's copy carries only in-frame clones and drops some. The table lists fewer than 250,000 clones, about 89% of them singletons. The sequenced material came from blood. The receptors here all came from a man aged 25-45 years in good health.

The chain combines TRBV10-3 with TRBJ1-1; D uncertain. CDR1 ENHRY and CDR2 SYGVKD come from the germline V gene. The CDR3 extends over 14 amino acids. V was cut by 4 bases and J by 0 bases, with 9 bases left in between. CDR3 DNA sequence: TGTGCCATCAGTGCGGGCCAATTGAACACTGAAGCTTTCTTT. It codes for CAISAGQLNTEAFF.

This sequence joins TRBV6-5 and TRBJ2-7, with D tentatively TRBD1 (7 bases). Per germline, CDR1 MNHEY and CDR2 SVGAGI. The V and J ends lost 7 bases and 0 bases respectively, with 13 bases between them. The CDR3 has 14 residues. The CDR3 spells CASNGGGGSYEQYF. The CDR3 DNA follows: TGTGCCAGCAATGGAGGGGGCGGCTCCTACGAGCAGTACTTC.

The V and J genes are TRBV20-1 and TRBJ2-7; D may match TRBD1 or TRBD2 (6 bases each). Trimming took 3 bases from V and 1 from J, leaving 10 bases between them. CDR1 and CDR2 (germline): DFQATT, SNEGSKA (reference sequence). The CDR3 sequence is 13 residues long. CDR3 loop: CSASVGGSYEQYF. The CDR3 DNA reads TGCAGTGCTAGTGTAGGGGGGTCCTACGAGCAGTACTTC.

This chain joins TRBV6-5 and TRBJ2-7; D not resolved. V lost 7 bases to trimming and J lost 3 bases, with 13 bases between them. Germline V lookup: CDR1 MNHEY, CDR2 SVGAGI. This CDR3 spans 13 amino acids. In nucleotides, the CDR3 is TGTGCCAGCAACCGCCCGGGCAGCTACGAGCAGTACTTC. Translation gives CASNRPGSYEQYF.

This clone was counted once. The chain is built from TRBV30 and TRBJ1-2; D gene uncertain. Trimming cost V 1 base and J 9 bases, with 15 bases left between them. Germline CDR1 reads GTSNPN; CDR2 reads SVGIG (reference sequence). This CDR3 region has 13 residues. CDR3 residues: CAWSAGSNVRYTF. In DNA, the CDR3 is TGTGCCTGGAGTGCCGGGTCGAACGTCCGCTACACCTTC.

Concerning this clone itself: The same CDR3 is also encoded by other DNA sequences in this sample. Written as DNA, the CDR3 is TGTGCCAGCAGCGCGGACACACTACTATCCGGGGAGCTGTTTTTT. This sequence encodes CASSADTLLSGELFF. This chain connects TRBV5-4 to TRBJ2-2; D perhaps matches TRBD1 (5 bases). The CDR3 consists of 15 residues. From germline, CDR1 is SGHNT and CDR2 YYREEE (reference sequence). Between the trimmed V and J ends, which lost 4 bases and 6 bases, there was a span of 16 bases. Drawing the rest from reference TRBV5-4 and TRBJ2-2, the complete variable domain is ETGVTQSPTHLIKTRGQQVTLRCSSQSGHNTVSWYQQALGQGPQFIFQYYREEENGRGNFPPRFSGLQFPNYSSELNVNALELDDSALYLCASSADTLLSGELFFGEGSRLTVL.

This sequence joins TRBV7-7 and TRBJ2-1; 13 bases line up with TRBD2. The germline gives CDR1 SSHAT, CDR2 FNYEAQ (reference sequence). V was clipped by 5 bases and J by 6 bases; unmatched bases: 4. The CDR3 extends over 15 amino acids. CDR3 sequence: CASSLTSGGTNEQFF. CDR3 DNA sequence: TGTGCCAGCAGCCTGACTAGCGGGGGGACCAATGAGCAGTTCTTC.

The chain combines TRBV7-9 with TRBJ2-2; no reliable D call. The CDR3 sequence is 15 residues long. The germline gives CDR1 SEHNR, CDR2 FQNEAQ (reference sequence). Deletions cut 3 bases from V and 2 bases from J, with 10 bases between. The CDR3 nucleotides read TGTGCCAGCAGCTTTTACAAGACCAACACCGGGGAGCTGTTTTTT. Encoded protein: CASSFYKTNTGELFF.

This clone has at least ten counts. The DNA for the CDR3 is TGTGCCAGCAGCTCTCGATACAGGGACCCTTATGGCTACACCTTC. This codes for CASSSRYRDPYGYTF. This chain links TRBV13 with TRBJ1-2; D possibly corresponds to TRBD1 (6 bases). V was trimmed by 4 bases and J by 5 bases, leaving 17 bases between them. Germline V gene lookup returns CDR1 PRHDT and CDR2 FYEKMQ (reference sequence). The CDR3 has 15 residues.

This rearrangement joins TRBV11-2 to TRBJ2-3; TRBD1 agrees at 7 bases. Germline V gene sequence: CDR1 SGHAT, CDR2 FQNNGV. Unmatched junction bases numbered 6, after V lost 0 bases and J lost 3 bases. The length of the CDR3 is 16 residues. CDR3 residues: CASSLDKGAFTDTQYF. In DNA, the CDR3 is TGTGCCAGCAGCTTAGATAAGGGGGCCTTTACAGATACGCAGTATTTT.

The V gene is TRBV13, the J gene TRBJ2-7, with D hard to call. Trimming cost V 3 bases and J 1 base, with 10 bases left between them. CDR1 PRHDT and CDR2 FYEKMQ come from the germline V gene (reference sequence). This CDR3 contains 14 residues. The DNA of the CDR3 is TGTGCCAGCAGCTTCTCCCAGGAATCCTACGAGCAGTACTTC. Residues: CASSFSQESYEQYF.

This chain connects TRBV7-9 to TRBJ1-4; D might be TRBD1 (5 bases). The CDR3 contains 16 residues. Germline CDR1 reads SEHNR; CDR2 reads FQNEAQ (reference sequence). Deletions cut 2 bases from V and 4 bases from J, with 14 bases between. DNA of the CDR3: TGTGCCAGCAGCTTAACCTGGCAGGGTCTTAATGAAAAACTGTTTTTT. Translated, it gives CASSLTWQGLNEKLFF.

The rearrangement links TRBV4-2 to TRBJ1-4; D gene uncertain. Trimming shortened V by 3 bases and J by 5 bases, and 16 bases separated the two germline ends. CDR1 and CDR2 (germline): LGHNA, YNFKEQ. The CDR3 loop spans 16 amino acids. CDR3 sequence (DNA): TGTGCCAGCAGCCACCAGCACACGGGGTTGAATGAAAAACTGTTTTTT. It translates to CASSHQHTGLNEKLFF.

The rearrangement joins TRBV7-6 to TRBJ2-7; 8 positions agree with TRBD1. V lost 1 base to trimming and J lost 6 bases; unmatched junction nucleotides: 8. The CDR3 is 15 amino acids. The germline CDR1 and CDR2 sequences are SGHVS and FNYEAQ. The CDR3 spells CASSLVSTGVVEQYF. CDR3 sequence (DNA): TGTGCCAGCAGCTTAGTGTCGACAGGGGTCGTCGAGCAGTACTTC.

The chain combines TRBV7-2 with TRBJ2-3; 11 bases are a match to TRBD2. The CDR3 runs 17 residues. J lost 1 base, V lost 5 bases, and 8 bases had no gene match. The germline V gene encodes CDR1 SGHTA and CDR2 FQGNSA. The CDR3 DNA follows: TGTGCCAGCAGCAGGCGCGGGACTAGCGGACGCACAGATACGCAGTATTTT. This gives the protein CASSRRGTSGRTDTQYF.

The V and J genes are TRBV3-1 (or the pseudogene TRBV3-2) and TRBJ2-7; TRBD1 agrees at 8 bases. The CDR3 runs to 15 residues. Germline lookup yields CDR1 LGHDT and CDR2 YNNKEL (reference sequence). With 2 bases clipped from V and 4 bases from J, the junction kept 7 bases outside the gene matches. The CDR3 bases are TGTGCCAGCAGCCAACAGGGGGCCCAAACTTACGAGCAGTACTTC. Amino acid sequence: CASSQQGAQTYEQYF.

This chain links TRBV7-6 with TRBJ2-3, with 14 bases fitting TRBD2. The CDR3 totals 18 residues. The germline V gene encodes CDR1 SGHVS and CDR2 FNYEAQ. Trimming took 5 bases from V and 2 from J; bases not matched to a gene: 9. CDR3 coding DNA: TGTGCCAGCAGCAATGAGAGACTAGCGGGGGGGATCACAGATACGCAGTATTTT. It yields the protein CASSNERLAGGITDTQYF.

The V call is TRBV7-2, the J call TRBJ1-1; D gene ambiguous. The V end was cut by 2 bases, the J end by 0 bases, with 7 bases between. Per the germline V gene, CDR1 is SGHTA and CDR2 is FQGNSA. CDR3 size: 14 residues. The CDR3 nucleotides read TGTGCCAGCAGCTTATCAGCCCTGAACACTGAAGCTTTCTTT. This sequence encodes CASSLSALNTEAFF.

The genes are TRBV10-1 and TRBJ2-5; possible D gene TRBD2, 5 bases. V was clipped by 6 bases and J by 2 bases, with 10 bases between them. The CDR3 has 13 residues. Looked up from germline, CDR1 is WNHNN and CDR2 is SYGVQD (reference sequence). CDR3 residues: CASSRDLQETQYF. DNA for the CDR3: TGCGCCAGCAGCCGGGATTTACAAGAGACCCAGTACTTC.

This chain links TRBV4-1 with TRBJ2-1; 7 nucleotides line up with TRBD2. CDR1 and CDR2 (germline): MGHRA, YSYEKL. The V gene end was trimmed by 3 bases and the J gene end by 10 bases; junction bases not matched to a gene: 6. The CDR3 has 13 residues. In DNA, the CDR3 is TGCGCCAGCAGCCATGCTGGGGGGGTAGAGCAGTTCTTC. Amino acid sequence: CASSHAGGVEQFF.

The V gene is TRBV6-6, the J gene TRBJ2-6; D not resolved. This CDR3 has 16 amino acids. Deletions cut 2 bases from V and 0 bases from J, with 8 bases between. Germline V gene data show CDR1 as MNHNY and CDR2 as SVGAGI (reference sequence). The CDR3 DNA sequence: TGTGCCAGCAGTTACCCAACAGCCTCTGGGGCCAACGTCCTGACTTTC. This gives the protein CASSYPTASGANVLTF.

This clone occurred once. The rearrangement links TRBV12-5 to TRBJ2-2; 10 bases align to TRBD2. The ends lost 3 bases at V and 4 bases at J; junction bases unmatched: 5. CDR3 size: 16 residues. Germline CDR1 is LGHNT and CDR2 is FRNRAP. As DNA, the CDR3 is TGTGCTAGTGGTTTTCCAGCGGGGGGGCCCACCGGGGAGCTGTTTTTT. Translation: CASGFPAGGPTGELFF.

The genes are TRBV5-3 and TRBJ1-1; no clear D. TRBV5-3 is recorded as an ORF, its role being uncertain. The CDR3 has 16 amino acids. Trimming left V 0 bases short and J 1 base short, with 13 bases between. CDR3 nucleotide sequence: TGTGCCAGAAGCTTGGGGCCTGCCAAAAAGAACACTGAAGCTTTCTTT. It encodes CARSLGPAKKNTEAFF.

Turning to this clone: Since no conserved phenylalanine or tryptophan closes the CDR3, a read error is the likely cause. The limits of the CDR3 on the DNA are not certain, so only TCRdb's listed CDR3 is given. The chain employs TRBV1 and TRBJ1-2. TRBV1 is assigned pseudogene status. The CDR3 spans 11 residues, counting both ends. The CDR3 loop is CTSSQDRPMSR.

This clone was observed a handful of times. The rearrangement joins TRBV12-2 to TRBJ1-2; TRBD1, the table's D call, was not compared with the DNA. TRBV12-2 counts as a pseudogene. CDR3 length: 15 residues. The chain's CDR3 is CASRLTGGNNYGYTF. The CDR3 nucleotides are TGTGCAAGTCGCTTGACAGGGGGTAATAACTATGGCTACACCTTC.

The CDR3 DNA is TGTGCCAGCAGTGCCGCGAACGGAAACTATGGCTACACCTTC. Its protein product is CASSAANGNYGYTF. The V call is TRBV27, the J call TRBJ1-2; D gene ambiguous. Trimming cost V 5 bases and J 2 bases, with 12 bases left between them. This CDR3 has 14 residues. Germline V CDR1 and CDR2: MNHEY, SMNVEV (reference sequence).

The chain recombines TRBV19 with TRBJ1-3; maybe TRBD1 (5 bases). Trimming left V 4 bases short and J 4 bases short, with 8 bases between. The germline V gene encodes CDR1 LNHDA and CDR2 SQIVND (reference sequence). The CDR3 has 13 residues. The CDR3 sequence is CASSTGTGNTIYF. CDR3 nucleotide sequence: TGTGCCAGTAGTACTGGGACGGGAAACACCATATATTTT. Full variable domain (rest looked up from reference TRBV19 and TRBJ1-3): DGGITQSPKYLFRKEGQNVTLSCEQNLNHDAMYWYRQDPGQGLRLIYYSQIVNDFQKGDIAEGYSVSREKKESFPLTVTSAQKNPTAFYLCASSTGTGNTIYFGEGSWLTVV.

This chain connects TRBV5-1 to TRBJ1-1; the D is unclear. V lost 2 bases, J lost 1 base, and 12 bases lay in between. From germline, CDR1 is SGHRS and CDR2 YFSETQ. The CDR3 covers 15 residues. This chain's CDR3 is CASSFQFRGNTEAFF. The DNA of the CDR3 is TGCGCCAGCAGCTTTCAGTTTCGGGGGAACACTGAAGCTTTCTTT.

This chain connects TRBV7-9 to TRBJ1-1; D gene ambiguous. This CDR3 is built from 12 residues. V was clipped by 6 bases and J by 6 bases, with 11 bases between them. The V gene's germline CDR1 is SEHNR and CDR2 FQNEAQ (reference sequence). CDR3 in DNA: TGTGCCAGCAGTCTCAGCAGGTCTGAAGCTTTCTTT. This encodes CASSLSRSEAFF. Full variable domain (outside the CDR3, taken from reference TRBV7-9 and TRBJ1-1): DTGVSQNPRHKITKRGQNVTFRCDPISEHNRLYWYRQTLGQGPEFLTYFQNEAQLEKSRLLSDRFSAERPKGSFSTLEIQRTEQGDSAMYLCASSLSRSEAFFGQGTRLTVV.